The 26 T cell receptor beta chains below come from one sample, sequenced in a study of T-cell reconstitution after alpha-beta-depleted transplantation in children. TCRbeta library construction was performed incorporating unique molecular identifiers. TCRdb reanalysed the PCR reads using MiXCR and keeps one entry per CDR3 protein. This sample has under 35,000 distinct CDR3 sequences; 5% to 7% occur once, and the top ten carry approximately 7%. The sample consisted of PBMCs, mostly from graft donor cells, taken 180 days after TCRalphabeta/CD19-depleted stem cell transplant. The receptors were sampled from a male patient under 18 who had a stem cell transplant for acute myeloid leukemia, so the T cells may come from the graft donor.

Many counts were recorded for this clonotype. The rearrangement links TRBV12-3 or TRBV12-4 to TRBJ2-7, with D maybe TRBD1 (6 bases). There are 15 residues in the CDR3. Trimming pared 4 bases from V and 1 base from J, leaving 14 bases between. The CDR3 nucleotides read TGTGCCAGCAGTTCTACAGGGAGTGTATCCTACGAGCAGTACTTC. It specifies CASSSTGSVSYEQYF.

The chain uses TRBV11-2 and TRBJ2-4, with TRBD2 identical over 10 bases. Germline CDR1 and CDR2: SGHAT and FQNNGV. The CDR3 sequence is 20 residues long. With 5 bases clipped from V and 0 bases from J, the junction kept 16 bases outside the gene matches. The DNA for the CDR3 is TGTGCCAGCAGCAATATGATAGCGGGAGGAGGAGTTCTAGCCAAAAACATTCAGTACTTC. Its protein is CASSNMIAGGGVLAKNIQYF.

This clonotype was detected many times. The chain recombines TRBV7-9 with TRBJ2-1; 10 bases are a match to TRBD1. The J segment lost 7 bases and the V segment lost 0 bases, leaving 0 bases of the junction unmatched. Germline V gene sequence: CDR1 SEHNR, CDR2 FQNEAQ (reference sequence). This CDR3 has 14 residues. The CDR3 spells CASSLADRGNEQFF. CDR3 sequence (DNA): TGTGCCAGCAGCTTAGCGGACAGGGGGAATGAGCAGTTCTTC.

This clonotype was recorded many times. The chain has TRBV27 and TRBJ1-5; D gene ambiguous. The V end was cut by 8 bases, the J end by 0 bases, with 14 bases between. The length of the CDR3 is 15 residues. From germline, CDR1 is MNHEY and CDR2 SMNVEV (reference sequence). CDR3 residues: CASSRNPDSNQPQHF. CDR3 in DNA: TGTGCCAGCTCAAGGAACCCGGATAGCAATCAGCCCCAGCATTTT.

The table lists this clonotype with many counts. V and J are TRBV5-6 and TRBJ2-5; D may correspond to TRBD1 or TRBD2 (5 bases each). From germline, CDR1 is SGHDT and CDR2 YYEEEE. This CDR3 comprises 15 residues. V lost 6 bases, J lost 5 bases, and 20 bases lay in between. The CDR3 here is CASTTQPRGAETQYF. The CDR3 nucleotides read TGTGCCAGCACCACTCAGCCACGGGGCGCGGAGACCCAGTACTTC.

This clonotype was observed many times. This sequence joins TRBV15 and TRBJ2-7; D possibly corresponds to TRBD1 (5 bases). The CDR3 is 14 amino acids. Trimming cost V 1 base and J 2 bases, with 9 bases left between them. Germline values: CDR1 LNHNV, CDR2 YYDKDF (reference sequence). The CDR3 sequence: CATSRGGSPYEQYF. The CDR3 bases are TGTGCCACCAGCAGAGGGGGCAGTCCCTACGAGCAGTACTTC.

There are many counts of this clonotype. The chain has TRBV7-3 and TRBJ2-5; either TRBD1 or TRBD2 may fit D (5 bases each). Germline V CDR1 and CDR2: SGHTA, FQGTGA. Trimming shortened V by 5 bases and J by 5 bases, and 12 bases separated the two germline ends. CDR3 length equals 13 residues. CDR3 in amino acids: CASSPPGTETQYF. CDR3 DNA sequence: TGTGCCAGCAGCCCCCCAGGGACGGAGACCCAGTACTTC.

In this sample, this clonotype turned up many times. The V and J genes are TRBV29-1 and TRBJ2-7; D may be TRBD1 or TRBD2 (5 bases each). V dropped 3 bases and J dropped 7 bases, with 16 bases sitting between them. Looked up from germline, CDR1 is SQVTM and CDR2 is ANQGSEA. The CDR3 runs 13 residues. This CDR3 reads CSVEIEGSGEQYF. In DNA, the CDR3 is TGCAGCGTTGAGATAGAGGGGTCGGGTGAGCAGTACTTC.

The rearrangement uses TRBV12-3 or TRBV12-4 and TRBJ2-3; D gene uncertain. The CDR3 spans 14 residues. The V gene lost 3 bases and the J gene lost 1 base, with 8 bases spanning the gap. This chain's CDR3 is CASSFTGGTDTQYF. The DNA for the CDR3 is TGTGCCAGCAGTTTTACGGGTGGCACAGATACGCAGTATTTT.

There are many counts of this clonotype. The V gene is TRBV6-5, the J gene TRBJ1-1; TRBD1 matches at 7 bases. The V gene end was trimmed by 4 bases and the J gene end by 2 bases; junction bases not matched to a gene: 7. Germline loops: CDR1 MNHEY, CDR2 SVGAGI. This CDR3 contains 15 residues. CDR3: CASSFAGTDNTEAFF. The CDR3 coding sequence is TGTGCCAGCAGTTTCGCCGGGACAGATAACACTGAAGCTTTCTTT.

This clonotype was detected ten times or more. This chain links TRBV18 with TRBJ1-2, with a weak D call TRBD1 (5 bases). V lost 4 bases and J lost 6, with 27 bases in between. The CDR3 has 18 amino acids. Germline CDR1 reads KGHSH; CDR2 reads LQKENI. The CDR3 region has the DNA TGTGCCAGCTCACTCACACACGATTCGGGACGGGCAAAAGATGGCTACACCTTC. Residues: CASSLTHDSGRAKDGYTF.

This clonotype has ten or more counts. The J gene is TRBJ2-5, the V gene TRBV7-7; D gene uncertain. From germline, CDR1 is SSHAT and CDR2 FNYEAQ (reference sequence). V gave up 3 bases and J gave up 7 bases, with 15 bases separating them. CDR3 length: 14 residues. CDR3 sequence (DNA): TGTGCCAGCAGCTTGCGGAAGGGCGATGGGACCCAGTACTTC. Translation: CASSLRKGDGTQYF.

The table lists this clonotype with many counts. The rearrangement uses TRBV28 and TRBJ2-2; TRBD2 might be the D (5 bases). Germline V lookup: CDR1 MDHEN, CDR2 SYDVKM. CDR3 length: 17 amino acids. V was shortened by 6 bases and J by 0 bases, with 17 bases between the two germline ends. The CDR3 nucleotides read TGTGCCAGCAGGACTATAGGGCCTGGAGCGAACACCGGGGAGCTGTTTTTT. Residues: CASRTIGPGANTGELFF.

This clonotype was picked up many times. The chain links TRBV20-1 to TRBJ1-5; no clear D. Trimming removed 3 bases at V and 4 bases at J, with 7 bases between. The CDR3 is 12 residues long. The germline CDR1 and CDR2 sequences are DFQATT and SNEGSKA (reference sequence). This chain's CDR3 is CSASQLNQPQHF. The CDR3 nucleotides are TGCAGTGCTAGCCAGCTTAATCAGCCCCAGCATTTT.

This clonotype came up many times. As DNA, the CDR3 is TGTGCCAGCAGCTTAAGCGAATACGAGCAGTACTTC. Its protein is CASSLSEYEQYF. The chain is built from TRBV7-2 and TRBJ2-7; D unclear. CDR3 size: 12 residues. The V end was cut by 2 bases, the J end by 4 bases, with 6 bases between. From germline, CDR1 is SGHTA and CDR2 FQGNSA.

This clonotype was seen ten or more times. The chain carries TRBV18 and TRBJ2-2; 10 positions agree with TRBD1. Losses at the gene ends were 3 bases for V and 6 bases for J; bases not matched to a gene: 7. The CDR3 consists of 16 residues. Germline V gene lookup returns CDR1 KGHSH and CDR2 LQKENI. This CDR3 is CASSPPDRGRPGELFF. The CDR3 coding sequence is TGTGCCAGCTCACCGCCTGACAGGGGGCGCCCCGGGGAGCTGTTTTTT. The full variable domain, its missing parts supplied by reference TRBV18 and TRBJ2-2, is NAGVMQNPRHLVRRRGQEARLRCSPMKGHSHVYWYRQLPEEGLKFMVYLQKENIIDESGMPKERFSAEFPKEGPSILRIQQVVRGDSAAYFCASSPPDRGRPGELFFGEGSRLTVL.

This clonotype was counted at least ten times. The chain combines TRBV5-1 with TRBJ1-5; 8 bases align to TRBD1. The V segment lost 4 bases and the J segment 4 bases; nucleotides outside the gene matches: 4. The CDR3 consists of 14 residues. Per germline, CDR1 SGHRS and CDR2 YFSETQ. CDR3 in amino acids: CASSPGQANQPQHF. As DNA, the CDR3 is TGCGCCAGCAGCCCGGGACAGGCGAATCAGCCCCAGCATTTT.

This clonotype has a handful of counts. The genes are TRBV7-6 and TRBJ2-7; TRBD1 aligns across 10 bases. Germline V gives CDR1 SGHVS, CDR2 FNYEAQ. V shed 2 bases and J 4 bases; nucleotides not matched to a gene: 8. The length of the CDR3 is 16 residues. The CDR3 DNA reads TGTGCCAGCAGCTTAATGTGGGACAGGGGTGAATACGAGCAGTACTTC. It yields the protein CASSLMWDRGEYEQYF.

This clonotype was seen at least ten times. This CDR3 reads CASSHEGATEAFF. In nucleotides, the CDR3 is TGTGCCAGCAGCCATGAGGGGGCCACTGAAGCTTTCTTT. The V call is TRBV7-2, the J call TRBJ1-1; 7 bases are a match to TRBD1. The V gene's germline CDR1 is SGHTA and CDR2 FQGNSA. The CDR3 has 13 amino acids. The ends lost 5 bases at V and 4 bases at J; junction bases unmatched: 4.

The sample holds many counts of this clonotype. The CDR3 here is CASSFLTRNRSPKLQGYTF. CDR3 in DNA: TGTGCCAGCAGTTTCTTGACCCGAAACAGGTCCCCTAAGTTACAGGGCTACACCTTC. J is TRBJ1-2 and V is TRBV27; maybe TRBD1 (5 bases). V gave up 3 bases and J gave up 8 bases, with 31 bases separating them. Germline V gene lookup returns CDR1 MNHEY and CDR2 SMNVEV (reference sequence). This CDR3 spans 19 amino acids.

This clonotype was seen many times. V gene TRBV29-1 combines with J gene TRBJ1-5, with 8 nucleotides matching TRBD1. CDR3 length equals 12 residues. Losses at the gene ends were 7 bases for V and 4 bases for J; bases not matched to a gene: 3. Germline CDR1 reads SQVTM; CDR2 reads ANQGSEA. CDR3 sequence (DNA): TGCAGCGCAGGACAGGGTAATCAGCCCCAGCATTTT. Protein: CSAGQGNQPQHF.

This clonotype has at least ten counts. The rearrangement uses TRBV7-2 and TRBJ2-1; TRBD1 might be the D (5 bases). CDR1 is SGHTA and CDR2 is FQGNSA in the germline V gene. The CDR3 consists of 15 residues. Trimming removed 4 bases from V and 4 bases from J, with 14 bases in between. CDR3 in amino acids: CASSSSLGAYNEQFF. The CDR3 DNA is TGTGCCAGCAGCTCCTCCTTAGGGGCGTACAATGAGCAGTTCTTC.

The table lists this clonotype with many counts. The chain recombines TRBV4-1 with TRBJ2-5; D not certain. The germline gives CDR1 MGHRA, CDR2 YSYEKL. Trimming stripped 1 base from V and 2 bases from J, with 11 bases between. This CDR3 comprises 15 residues. This CDR3 is CASSQGLREQETQYF. DNA for the CDR3: TGCGCCAGCAGCCAAGGTCTCCGAGAACAAGAGACCCAGTACTTC.

This clonotype occurred many times. This chain links TRBV20-1 with TRBJ1-3, with 7 bases aligning to TRBD1. The germline CDR1 and CDR2 sequences are DFQATT and SNEGSKA (reference sequence). V was clipped by 6 bases and J by 3 bases; unmatched bases: 5. The CDR3 is made up of 13 amino acids. In DNA, the CDR3 is TGCAGTGCACCGGGGACAGTTGGAAACACCATATATTTT. It codes for CSAPGTVGNTIYF.

This clonotype was seen many times. Its ends do not fully match the called genes, so a read error is possible. The V and J genes are TRBV20-1 and TRBJ1-5, with D possibly matching TRBD1 (6 bases). The CDR3 loop spans 14 amino acids. Germline V gene lookup returns CDR1 DFQATT and CDR2 SNEGSKA (reference sequence). The CDR3 nucleotides read TGCAGTGCCAGAGGGGGGGCAGGGGACCAGCCCCAGCATTTT. This gives the protein CSARGGAGDQPQHF.

This clonotype was seen many times. The chain is built from TRBV29-1 and TRBJ2-5, with D possibly being TRBD1 or TRBD2 (6 bases each). Germline V gene sequence: CDR1 SQVTM, CDR2 ANQGSEA. Trimming removed 0 bases at V and 5 bases at J, with 7 bases between. This CDR3 has 12 amino acids. CDR3 residues: CSVEEGGETQYF. In nucleotides, the CDR3 is TGCAGCGTTGAAGAGGGGGGCGAGACCCAGTACTTC.